The 2 T cell receptor beta chains in this list originate from one sample, sequenced in a study of shared clonotypes between healthy human individuals. Here immunoSEQ multiplex PCR was the method, and the copy in TCRdb shows in-frame clones only, minus some. The sample includes millions of clones, 85% to 95% of them seen just once. The sequencing sample was made of naive CD4+ T cells sorted from blood. The subset: CD45RA+ positively selected. These receptors were obtained from a man between 18 and 35 years old in good health.

V is TRBV6-6 and J is TRBJ1-1; D might be TRBD1 (6 bases). Germline lookup yields CDR1 MNHNY and CDR2 SVGAGI (reference sequence). This CDR3 is 13 amino acids long. V was cut by 6 bases and J by 3 bases, with 11 bases left in between. Written as DNA, the CDR3 is TGTGCCAGCAGACAGGGATTGTACACTGAAGCTTTCTTT. Translating it yields CASRQGLYTEAFF.

The J gene is TRBJ2-5, the V gene TRBV28; 7 positions agree with TRBD1. The CDR3 totals 12 residues. J lost 4 bases, V lost 7 bases, and 3 bases had no gene match. Germline loops: CDR1 MDHEN, CDR2 SYDVKM. This CDR3 is CASNDRAETQYF. DNA of the CDR3: TGTGCCAGCAACGACAGGGCAGAGACCCAGTACTTC. Combining the CDR3 with reference TRBV28 and TRBJ2-5 gives the whole variable domain DVKVTQSSRYLVKRTGEKVFLECVQDMDHENMFWYRQDPGLGLRLIYFSYDVKMKEKGDIPEGYSVSREKKERFSLILESASTNQTSMYLCASNDRAETQYFGPGTRLLVL.